Included here is one T cell receptor beta chain sequence, with context. This record comes from a study of blood T cell repertoires in COVID-19. About the research overall: T cells, B-cell-depleted T cells, or PBMCs provided the cDNA or gDNA that served as material.

The CDR3 is 14 amino acids. Germline values: CDR1 SGHTA, CDR2 FQGNSA. V was clipped by 3 bases and J by 5 bases; unmatched bases: 3. TCRdb's copy holds only in-frame clones and misses some; the assay was immunoSEQ multiplex PCR. The table has about 330,000 clones, roughly 90% seen once. This TCR was sampled from a woman aged 45-60 years with active or convalescent COVID-19. The rearrangement links TRBV7-2 to TRBJ2-4; 8 nucleotides match TRBD1. The sample was peripheral blood. CDR3 sequence: CASSFMTGENIQYF. The CDR3 DNA reads as TGTGCCAGCAGCTTCATGACAGGGGAAAACATTCAGTACTTC.